These 2 T cell receptor beta chains originate from one sample sequenced in a study of T cell responses to AZD1222 COVID-19 vaccine. Using immunoSEQ multiplex PCR, the repertoire was profiled, and TCRdb retains in-frame clones only, with some absent. Of roughly 140,000 clones listed, approximately 90% are singletons. The specimen comprised peripheral blood, sampled 28 days after the second AZD1222 dose. All receptors derive from an adult who received the AZD1222 COVID-19 vaccine.

The chain couples TRBV7-2 to TRBJ1-5; TRBD1 matches 10 bases. The CDR3 has 15 amino acids. V trimming: 4 bases; J trimming: 0 bases; junction bases outside the gene matches: 0. Germline assignment: CDR1 SGHTA and CDR2 FQGNSA. CDR3 loop: CASSWTGGSNQPQHF. The CDR3, as DNA: TGTGCCAGCAGCTGGACAGGGGGTAGCAATCAGCCCCAGCATTTT.

This clone was picked up one time. This chain uses TRBV28 with TRBJ1-2; D is undetermined. The V end was cut by 6 bases, the J end by 0 bases, with 8 bases between. The length of the CDR3 is 13 residues. Germline V CDR1 and CDR2: MDHEN, SYDVKM. The CDR3 coding sequence is TGTGCCAGCAGGGACGGTTCTAACTATGGCTACACCTTC. Translating gives CASRDGSNYGYTF.